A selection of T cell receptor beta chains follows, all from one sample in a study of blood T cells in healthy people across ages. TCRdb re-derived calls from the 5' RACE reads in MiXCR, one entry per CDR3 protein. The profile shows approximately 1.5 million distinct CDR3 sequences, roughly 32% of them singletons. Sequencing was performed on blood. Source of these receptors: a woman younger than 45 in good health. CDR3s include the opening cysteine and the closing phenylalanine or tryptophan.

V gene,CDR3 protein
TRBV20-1,CSARGTSGITDTQYF
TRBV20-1,CSARDRDNEQFF
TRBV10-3,CAISDAGDGYEQYF
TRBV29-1,CSVEGGNTDTQYF
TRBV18,CVSSPGDRSNSPLHF
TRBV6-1,CASSERVSRTGYGYTF
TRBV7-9,CASSTTGGPYYGYTF
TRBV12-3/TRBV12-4,CASSLGRLAGHSEQYF
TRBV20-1,CSARDSLPGQSYEQYF
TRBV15,CATSRDPGFKETQYF
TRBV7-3,CASSGRRGDTQYF
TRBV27,CASSTQTGGLAGGPVTGELFF
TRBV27,CASSSGSGTFTYEQYF
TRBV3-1,CASSPRAGSGNTIYF
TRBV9,CASSAQAGGQDTQYF
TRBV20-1,CSATKGRTNPYEQYF
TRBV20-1,CSARAGAGITDTRYF
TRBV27,CASSGDGSYNSPLHF
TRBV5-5,CASSLRIGGSYNEQFF
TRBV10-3,CAISEGPGSYEQYF
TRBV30,CAGHTGNLAQYF
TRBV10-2,CASSAISYEQYF
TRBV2,CASRRLYEQFF
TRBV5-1,CANSLTGDTYEQYF
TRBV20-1,CSARGLAGLHNEQFF
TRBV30,CAWSFGTTNYEQYF
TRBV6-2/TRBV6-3,CASTTAPGQRNTEAFF
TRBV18,CASSPQRTTDTQYF
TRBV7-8,CASSPATGARETQYF
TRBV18,CASSPDRRISYEQYF
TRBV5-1,CASRPGLDSYEQYF
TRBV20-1,CSARGRPGIRTGELFF
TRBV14,CASSPTSVGGTYEQYF
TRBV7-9,CASSLEVLTPETGRDGYTF
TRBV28,CASSFRAATQYF
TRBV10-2,CASSDQGTGELFF
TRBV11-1,CASSLGQFANTGELFF
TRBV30,CAWSGGGTSYEQYF
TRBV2,CAMRGGISYEQYF
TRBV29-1,CSVEVQGRGYEQYF
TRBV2,CASSASGQGRSYTF
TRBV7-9,CASSSYSSTRDEAFF
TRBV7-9,CASSSEQGPYEQYF